Given below is one T cell receptor (beta chain) in context. Its antigen is currently unknown. These data originate in a study of T cells in localized non-small cell lung cancer. Study observations and caveats: A single tumor region was sequenced, leaving heterogeneity possible. Clonality of T cells reached its maximum in uninvolved adjacent lung, surpassing tumor.

V lost 5 bases and J 5 bases, leaving 13 bases between the germline ends. The CDR3 has 14 amino acids. From germline, CDR1 is SGHNT and CDR2 YYREEE (reference sequence). The method was immunoSEQ multiplex PCR; TCRdb's version includes in-frame clones alone and lacks a portion of them. The sample holds tens of thousands of clones, approximately 88% seen once. The source is a man aged 40 to 69 with stage I squamous cell lung carcinoma. The sequences come from peripheral blood, collected before any cancer treatment. This chain links TRBV5-4 with TRBJ2-2, with D perhaps assigned TRBD1 or TRBD2 (5 bases each). Written as DNA, the CDR3 is TGTGCCAGCAGGGGTGGGGGAGATACCGGGGAGCTGTTTTTT. Residues: CASRGGGDTGELFF.